These T cell receptor beta chains were read from a single sample in a study of T-cell memory formation after mild COVID-19. TCRdb used MiXCR to reprocess the 5' RACE reads, holding one entry per CDR3 protein. The table records 200,000 or so distinct CDR3 sequences, 9.5% to 10% of them present only once. Sequencing was performed on PBMCs or a T cell subset sorted from them (not recorded which). The receptors originated from a man between 18 and 35 years old who had mild COVID-19 (a few samples of this study predate the infection). Cell type and time point are not known. The CDR3 runs from the conserved cysteine through the conserved F or W. A D gene is named only where the DNA matches it firmly. Size is omitted from some rows. Given values are once, few, many or a class for expanded clones.

d_call: .
j_call: TRBJ1-5
v_call: TRBV20-1
clone_size: .
cdr3_nt: TGCAGTGCTAGAAGGGCGGGCAATCAGCCCCAGCATTTT
cdr3_aa: CSARRAGNQPQHF

d_call: TRBD2
j_call: TRBJ2-5
v_call: TRBV5-1
clone_size: .
cdr3_nt: TGCGCCAGCAGCCGCGGACTAGCGGGGGAAGAGACCCAGTACTTC
cdr3_aa: CASSRGLAGEETQYF

d_call: .
j_call: TRBJ2-1
v_call: TRBV3-1
clone_size: few
cdr3_nt: TGTGCCAGCAGCCAGGCCCCCTCCAGTAAGTTCTTC
cdr3_aa: CASSQAPSSKFF

d_call: .
j_call: TRBJ2-6
v_call: TRBV25-1
clone_size: many
cdr3_nt: TGTGCCAGCAGTGTAGGACACTCTGGGGCCAACGTCCTGACTTTC
cdr3_aa: CASSVGHSGANVLTF

d_call: TRBD1
j_call: TRBJ1-6
v_call: TRBV20-1
clone_size: .
cdr3_nt: TGCAGTGCTAGGGGCAGGGGGACTTCACCCCTCCACTTT
cdr3_aa: CSARGRGTSPLHF

d_call: .
j_call: TRBJ2-3
v_call: TRBV4-2
clone_size: .
cdr3_nt: TGTGCCAGCAGCGGGGGCTTCAGCGGGGGCACAGATACGCAGTATTTT
cdr3_aa: CASSGGFSGGTDTQYF

d_call: .
j_call: TRBJ1-2
v_call: TRBV5-6
clone_size: .
cdr3_nt: TGTGCCAGCAGCCCGGGACGGAGCTATGGCTACACCTTC
cdr3_aa: CASSPGRSYGYTF

d_call: TRBD2
j_call: TRBJ2-7
v_call: TRBV12-3/TRBV12-4
clone_size: .
cdr3_nt: TGTGCCAGCAGCATTAACGGGGGGGGAGAGCAGTACTTC
cdr3_aa: CASSINGGGEQYF

d_call: TRBD1
j_call: TRBJ2-7
v_call: TRBV9
clone_size: few
cdr3_nt: TGTGCCAGCACCCCGAAGAGGGACAGGCCGCTCTACGAGCAGTACTTC
cdr3_aa: CASTPKRDRPLYEQYF

d_call: .
j_call: TRBJ2-2
v_call: TRBV28
clone_size: few
cdr3_nt: TGTGCCAGCATCTCCCGCACCGGGGAGCTGTTTTTT
cdr3_aa: CASISRTGELFF

d_call: .
j_call: TRBJ1-3
v_call: TRBV12-3/TRBV12-4
clone_size: .
cdr3_nt: TGTGCCAGCACTAACGGTGGGCACTTTACTAGGCCTGGTGGAAACACCATATATTTT
cdr3_aa: CASTNGGHFTRPGGNTIYF

d_call: .
j_call: TRBJ1-2
v_call: TRBV6-5
clone_size: .
cdr3_nt: TGTGCCAGCAGTTACCTGAGTGAGGCTGGCTACACCTTC
cdr3_aa: CASSYLSEAGYTF

d_call: .
j_call: TRBJ2-4
v_call: TRBV29-1
clone_size: .
cdr3_nt: TGCAGCGTTGCGTACGGGGGTAACATTCAGTACTTC
cdr3_aa: CSVAYGGNIQYF

d_call: TRBD1
j_call: TRBJ2-2
v_call: TRBV18
clone_size: .
cdr3_nt: TGTGCCAGCTGGACAGGGAACACCGGGGAGCTGTTTTTT
cdr3_aa: CASWTGNTGELFF

d_call: .
j_call: TRBJ1-2
v_call: TRBV5-4
clone_size: .
cdr3_nt: TGTGCCAGCAGATTCGACCTCGGGACGGGAGGCTACACCTTC
cdr3_aa: CASRFDLGTGGYTF

d_call: .
j_call: TRBJ1-4
v_call: TRBV5-1
clone_size: .
cdr3_nt: TGCGCCAGCAGCTTGAGATCTGGTACGAATGAAAAACTGTTTTTT
cdr3_aa: CASSLRSGTNEKLFF

d_call: TRBD1
j_call: TRBJ1-1
v_call: TRBV9
clone_size: .
cdr3_nt: TGTGCCAGCAGCAACCCGGGACAGGGTGGTAACACTGAAGCTTTCTTT
cdr3_aa: CASSNPGQGGNTEAFF

d_call: .
j_call: TRBJ1-4
v_call: TRBV5-1
clone_size: .
cdr3_nt: TGCGCCAGCAGCTTGCGGGCAAATGAAAAACTGTTTTTT
cdr3_aa: CASSLRANEKLFF